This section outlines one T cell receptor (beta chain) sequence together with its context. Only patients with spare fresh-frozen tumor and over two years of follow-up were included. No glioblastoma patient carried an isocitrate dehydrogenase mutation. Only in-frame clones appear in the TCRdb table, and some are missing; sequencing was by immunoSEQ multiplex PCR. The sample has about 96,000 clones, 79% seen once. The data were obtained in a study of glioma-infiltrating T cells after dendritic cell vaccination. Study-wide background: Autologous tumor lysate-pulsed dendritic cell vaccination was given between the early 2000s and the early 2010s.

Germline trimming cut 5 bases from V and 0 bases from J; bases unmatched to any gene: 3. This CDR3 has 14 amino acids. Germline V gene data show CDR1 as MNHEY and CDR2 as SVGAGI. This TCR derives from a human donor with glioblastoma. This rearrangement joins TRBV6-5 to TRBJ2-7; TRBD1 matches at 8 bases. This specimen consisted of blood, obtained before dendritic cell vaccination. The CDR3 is CASSPQGASYEQYF. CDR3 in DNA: TGTGCCAGCAGTCCCCAGGGGGCCTCCTACGAGCAGTACTTC.